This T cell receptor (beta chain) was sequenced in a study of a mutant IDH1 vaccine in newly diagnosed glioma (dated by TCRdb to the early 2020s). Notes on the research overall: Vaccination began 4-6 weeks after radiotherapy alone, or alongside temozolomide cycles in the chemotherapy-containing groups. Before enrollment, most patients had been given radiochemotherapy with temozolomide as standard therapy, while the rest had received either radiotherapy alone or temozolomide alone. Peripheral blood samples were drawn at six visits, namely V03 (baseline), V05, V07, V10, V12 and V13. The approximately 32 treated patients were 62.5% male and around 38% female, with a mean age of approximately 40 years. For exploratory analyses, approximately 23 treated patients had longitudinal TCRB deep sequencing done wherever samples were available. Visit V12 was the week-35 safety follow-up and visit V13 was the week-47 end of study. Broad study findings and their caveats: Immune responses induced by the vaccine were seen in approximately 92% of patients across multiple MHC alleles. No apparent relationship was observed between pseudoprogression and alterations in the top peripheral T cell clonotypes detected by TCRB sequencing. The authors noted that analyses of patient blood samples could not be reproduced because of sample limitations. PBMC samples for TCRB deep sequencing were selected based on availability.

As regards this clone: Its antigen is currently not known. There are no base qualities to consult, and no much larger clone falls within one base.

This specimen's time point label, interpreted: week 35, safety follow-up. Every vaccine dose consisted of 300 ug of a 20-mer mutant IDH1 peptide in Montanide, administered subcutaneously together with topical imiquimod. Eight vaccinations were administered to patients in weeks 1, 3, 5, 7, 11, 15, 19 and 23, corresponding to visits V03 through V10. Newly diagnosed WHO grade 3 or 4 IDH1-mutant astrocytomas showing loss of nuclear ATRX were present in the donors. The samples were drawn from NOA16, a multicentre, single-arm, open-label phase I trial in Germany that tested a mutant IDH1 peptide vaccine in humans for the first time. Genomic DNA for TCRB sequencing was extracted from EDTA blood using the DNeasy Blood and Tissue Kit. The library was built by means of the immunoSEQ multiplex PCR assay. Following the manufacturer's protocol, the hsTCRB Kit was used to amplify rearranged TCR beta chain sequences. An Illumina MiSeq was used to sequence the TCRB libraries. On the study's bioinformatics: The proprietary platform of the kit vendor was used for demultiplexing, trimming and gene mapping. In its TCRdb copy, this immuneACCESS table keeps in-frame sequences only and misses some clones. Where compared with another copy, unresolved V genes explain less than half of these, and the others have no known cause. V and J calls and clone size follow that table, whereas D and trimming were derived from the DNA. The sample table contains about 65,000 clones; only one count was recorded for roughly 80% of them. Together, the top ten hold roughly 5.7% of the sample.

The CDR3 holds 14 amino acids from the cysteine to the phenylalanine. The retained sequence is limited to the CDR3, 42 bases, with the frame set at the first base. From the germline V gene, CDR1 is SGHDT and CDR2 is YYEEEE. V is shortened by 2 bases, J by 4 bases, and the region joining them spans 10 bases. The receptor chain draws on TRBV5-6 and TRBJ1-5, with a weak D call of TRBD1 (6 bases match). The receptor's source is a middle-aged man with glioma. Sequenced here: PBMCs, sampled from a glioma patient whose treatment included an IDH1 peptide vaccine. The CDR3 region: CASSFRDTNQPQHF. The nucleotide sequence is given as TGTGCCAGCAGCTTCCGGGACACAAATCAGCCCCAGCATTTT.